This passage covers 21 T cell receptor beta chains from one sample sequenced in a study of blood T cell repertoires in COVID-19. Only in-frame clones appear in the TCRdb table, and some are missing; sequencing was by immunoSEQ multiplex PCR. This table has hundreds of thousands of clones, roughly 90% appearing once. Sequencing used PBMCs or T cells enriched from blood (not recorded which). The receptors here all came from a man in his sixties who had recovered from COVID-19.

The gene calls are TRBV11-2 and TRBJ2-2; 8 nucleotides agree with TRBD2. Germline CDR1 and CDR2: SGHAT and FQNNGV. Losses at the gene ends were 5 bases for V and 5 bases for J; bases not matched to a gene: 13. CDR3 length: 17 amino acids. The CDR3 here is CASSAGTGRANTGELFF. DNA for the CDR3: TGTGCCAGCAGCGCCGGCACCGGGAGGGCCAATACCGGGGAGCTGTTTTTT. Drawing the rest from reference TRBV11-2 and TRBJ2-2, the complete variable domain is EAGVAQSPRYKIIEKRQSVAFWCNPISGHATLYWYQQILGQGPKLLIQFQNNGVVDDSQLPKDRFSAERLKGVDSTLKIQPAKLEDSAVYLCASSAGTGRANTGELFFGEGSRLTVL.

The chain combines TRBV6-5 with TRBJ2-2; possibly TRBD2 for D (6 bases). Germline-derived CDR1 and CDR2 are MNHEY and SVGAGI. The length of the CDR3 is 14 residues. Trimming shortened V by 3 bases and J by 5 bases, and 10 bases separated the two germline ends. CDR3 protein: CASSYRGLTGELFF. The CDR3 DNA reads TGTGCCAGCAGTTATCGGGGGTTGACCGGGGAGCTGTTTTTT.

The chain couples TRBV29-1 to TRBJ1-1, with D tentatively TRBD1 (6 bases). V lost 4 bases and J lost 1, with 13 bases in between. This CDR3 is 14 amino acids long. Germline CDR1 and CDR2: SQVTM and ANQGSEA. The CDR3 DNA sequence: TGCAGCGTTGGGGGGGGCCATCGGAACACTGAAGCTTTCTTT. Its protein product is CSVGGGHRNTEAFF.

The V gene is TRBV11-2, the J gene TRBJ1-4; 12 bases are shared with TRBD1. The CDR3 consists of 18 residues. V trimming: 5 bases; J trimming: 11 bases; junction bases outside the gene matches: 18. CDR1 SGHAT and CDR2 FQNNGV come from the germline V gene. The CDR3 DNA reads TGTGCCAGCAGCCCGGGGGTAGGGACAGGGGGCTCGTGGTGGAAACTGTTTTTT. The encoded protein is CASSPGVGTGGSWWKLFF.

This clone came up a few times. J is TRBJ1-5 and V is TRBV19; 7 bases map to TRBD1. CDR3 length: 17 amino acids. The V gene end was trimmed by 7 bases and the J gene end by 2 bases; junction bases not matched to a gene: 14. Germline lookup yields CDR1 LNHDA and CDR2 SQIVND (reference sequence). The CDR3 loop is CASTDRNRGLGNQPQHF. CDR3 coding DNA: TGTGCCAGTACCGACCGAAACAGGGGCTTAGGCAATCAGCCCCAGCATTTT.

The chain employs TRBV5-4 and TRBJ1-2; D remains unclear. Germline V gives CDR1 SGHNT, CDR2 YYREEE (reference sequence). The CDR3 is made up of 12 amino acids. The ends were cut back, 5 bases at V and 5 bases at J, with 10 bases in the middle. The CDR3 bases are TGTGCCAGCAGTGGAGGTGGTTATGGCTACACCTTC. It is translated as CASSGGGYGYTF. Full variable domain (missing parts from reference TRBV5-4 and TRBJ1-2): ETGVTQSPTHLIKTRGQQVTLRCSSQSGHNTVSWYQQALGQGPQFIFQYYREEENGRGNFPPRFSGLQFPNYSSELNVNALELDDSALYLCASSGGGYGYTFGSGTRLTVV.

The V call is TRBV19, the J call TRBJ2-1; 7 bases fit TRBD1. Germline values: CDR1 LNHDA, CDR2 SQIVND (reference sequence). Trimming at V came to 3 bases and at J to 4 bases, leaving 3 bases not matched to a gene. The CDR3 runs to 14 residues. The CDR3 DNA reads TGTGCCAGTAGTATGGGACAGATTTACAATGAGCAGTTCTTC. Translated, it gives CASSMGQIYNEQFF. Drawing the rest from reference TRBV19 and TRBJ2-1, the complete variable domain is DGGITQSPKYLFRKEGQNVTLSCEQNLNHDAMYWYRQDPGQGLRLIYYSQIVNDFQKGDIAEGYSVSREKKESFPLTVTSAQKNPTAFYLCASSMGQIYNEQFFGPGTRLTVL.

The J gene is TRBJ2-7, the V gene TRBV10-3, with 9 positions matching TRBD1. From germline, CDR1 is ENHRY and CDR2 SYGVKD. V trimming: 7 bases; J trimming: 2 bases; junction bases outside the gene matches: 6. The CDR3 loop spans 14 amino acids. The CDR3 nucleotides read TGTGCCATCAAAATGGGGACAGGGACCTACGAGCAGTACTTC. Translation: CAIKMGTGTYEQYF.

This chain uses TRBV28 with TRBJ1-6, with 7 bases that match TRBD1. The germline V gene has CDR1 MDHEN and CDR2 SYDVKM. The CDR3 has 15 residues. Trimming took 6 bases from V and 5 from J; bases not matched to a gene: 7. CDR3 residues: CASRRRDRNNSPLHF. The CDR3 bases are TGTGCCAGCAGACGCCGGGACAGAAATAATTCACCCCTCCACTTT.

This clone appeared a single time. The CDR3 sequence is CASSLLGGTSSYEQYF. The CDR3 DNA is TGTGCCAGCAGCCTTCTCGGGGGGACTTCCTCCTACGAGCAGTACTTC. The gene calls are TRBV4-2 and TRBJ2-7, with 7 bases lining up with TRBD2. V dropped 4 bases and J dropped 0; count of bases not matched to a gene: 9. This CDR3 is built from 16 residues. Germline V gene lookup returns CDR1 LGHNA and CDR2 YNFKEQ.

V and J are TRBV28 and TRBJ1-4, with 7 bases fitting TRBD1. Trimming at V came to 4 bases and at J to 5 bases, leaving 7 bases not matched to a gene. The germline CDR1 and CDR2 sequences are MDHEN and SYDVKM. The CDR3 is made up of 15 amino acids. The CDR3 region is CASSSNRGLNEKLFF. The CDR3 region has the DNA TGTGCCAGCAGTTCGAACAGGGGATTAAATGAAAAACTGTTTTTT.

This clone appeared a few times. At the DNA level, this CDR3 is encoded by other sequences in the same sample as well. As DNA, the CDR3 is TGCGCCAGCAGCTTGACAGGGAGCTCCTACGAGCAGTACTTC. Translation: CASSLTGSSYEQYF. This chain connects TRBV5-1 to TRBJ2-7; perhaps TRBD1 as D (6 bases). V was trimmed by 1 base and J by 0 bases, leaving 8 bases between them. The germline V gene encodes CDR1 SGHRS and CDR2 YFSETQ. The CDR3 covers 14 residues.

The J gene is TRBJ2-7, the V gene TRBV28, with D possibly being TRBD1 (5 bases). The germline gives CDR1 MDHEN, CDR2 SYDVKM. The germline V and J ends were trimmed by 7 bases and 0 bases, with 13 bases remaining between them. This CDR3 is built from 14 residues. The CDR3 region has the DNA TGTGCCAGCAAACTCGGACATAGCTCCTACGAGCAGTACTTC. Amino acids: CASKLGHSSYEQYF.

A note on this clone: Other DNA sequences from this sample encode an identical CDR3 as well. V usage is TRBV28 and J usage is TRBJ2-1; no reliable D call. V lost 6 bases, J lost 3 bases, and 9 bases lay in between. Germline assignment: CDR1 MDHEN and CDR2 SYDVKM. The CDR3 extends over 13 amino acids. The CDR3 spells CASRSGLYNEQFF. The CDR3, as DNA: TGTGCCAGCAGGTCGGGTCTCTACAATGAGCAGTTCTTC.

This sequence joins TRBV6-5 and TRBJ1-5; 7 nucleotides match TRBD1. Germline V gives CDR1 MNHEY, CDR2 SVGAGI. V was clipped by 6 bases and J by 5 bases; unmatched bases: 7. This CDR3 spans 14 amino acids. The CDR3 sequence is CASSSGDSYQPQHF. CDR3 bases: TGTGCCAGCAGCTCGGGGGACAGCTATCAGCCCCAGCATTTT.

This chain uses TRBV2 with TRBJ2-3, with D maybe TRBD1 (5 bases). This CDR3 has 16 amino acids. The germline V gene has CDR1 SNHLY and CDR2 FYNNEI. Trimming took 6 bases from V and 4 from J, leaving 20 bases between them. CDR3 loop: CASSPDILFTSDTQYF. The CDR3 nucleotides are TGTGCCAGCAGCCCGGACATTCTCTTTACCTCAGATACGCAGTATTTT.

This clone was recorded once. Written as DNA, the CDR3 is TGTGCCAGCTCACCAGGGACAGGAAACACCATATATTTT. It specifies CASSPGTGNTIYF. The chain carries TRBV18 and TRBJ1-3; D is perhaps TRBD1 (6 bases). The V and J ends lost 2 bases and 4 bases respectively, with 6 bases between them. The CDR3 consists of 13 residues. The germline gives CDR1 KGHSH, CDR2 LQKENI.

The V and J genes are TRBV5-1 and TRBJ2-7; 10 positions match TRBD2. Germline loops: CDR1 SGHRS, CDR2 YFSETQ. Trimming took 5 bases from V and 4 from J; bases not matched to a gene: 9. This CDR3 comprises 15 residues. The CDR3 spells CASRGAPSGSYEQYF. The CDR3 nucleotides read TGCGCCAGCAGAGGGGCCCCTAGCGGGAGTTACGAGCAGTACTTC.

This clone was detected only once. The chain carries TRBV5-1 and TRBJ2-5; TRBD1 agrees at 7 bases. V lost 4 bases, J lost 2 bases, and 11 bases stayed unmatched. CDR3 length: 16 amino acids. CDR1 is SGHRS and CDR2 is YFSETQ in the germline V gene. The CDR3 loop is CASSVTGTDQQETQYF. DNA for the CDR3: TGCGCCAGCAGCGTAACCGGGACAGATCAACAAGAGACCCAGTACTTC.

This sequence joins TRBV5-1 and TRBJ2-3, with 11 bases matching TRBD2. The junction had 17 bases not matched to a gene; V was cut back by 3 bases and J by 5 bases. This CDR3 comprises 19 residues. Germline V gene data show CDR1 as SGHRS and CDR2 as YFSETQ. CDR3 bases: TGCGCCAGCAGCTCACCTCTAGCGGGAGGATCCCCCTTGGGAGATACGCAGTATTTT. Its translation: CASSSPLAGGSPLGDTQYF.

This chain connects TRBV10-1 to TRBJ2-3; D possibly corresponds to TRBD2 (5 bases). The CDR3 is made up of 14 amino acids. Germline V gene lookup returns CDR1 WNHNN and CDR2 SYGVQD (reference sequence). The ends were cut back, 1 base at V and 4 bases at J, with 9 bases in the middle. CDR3 in amino acids: CASSEFMRADTQYF. The CDR3 nucleotides read TGCGCCAGCAGTGAGTTTATGCGGGCAGATACGCAGTATTTT.